The sequence of this TCR beta chain was determined in a study of CD8 T cells in Susac syndrome. The sequenced target, TCR beta, came from blood CD8+ and CD4+ T cells. This CDR3 spans 13 amino acids. The germline V gene has CDR1 DFQATT and CDR2 SNEGSKA (reference sequence). Trimming took off 1 base at V and 2 bases at J, with 8 bases between the two ends. Random hexamers served to reverse transcribe roughly 0.45 to 1 ug RNA. TCR beta CDR3 was amplified by immunoSEQ covering 54 Vbeta and 13 Jbeta. TCRdb redid the calling of the immunoSEQ multiplex PCR reads with MiXCR, one entry per CDR3 protein. The repertoire includes approximately 160,000 distinct CDR3 sequences, 92% of them detected once, and 0.08% sits in the top ten.

Sequencing was performed on CD4+ T cells from PBMCs. V and J are TRBV20-1 and TRBJ1-2; D is uncertain. The source of this sequence is a human donor in good health. The DNA for the CDR3 is TGCAGTGCTAGAGTACAGTTAAACTATGGCTACACCTTC. This encodes CSARVQLNYGYTF.